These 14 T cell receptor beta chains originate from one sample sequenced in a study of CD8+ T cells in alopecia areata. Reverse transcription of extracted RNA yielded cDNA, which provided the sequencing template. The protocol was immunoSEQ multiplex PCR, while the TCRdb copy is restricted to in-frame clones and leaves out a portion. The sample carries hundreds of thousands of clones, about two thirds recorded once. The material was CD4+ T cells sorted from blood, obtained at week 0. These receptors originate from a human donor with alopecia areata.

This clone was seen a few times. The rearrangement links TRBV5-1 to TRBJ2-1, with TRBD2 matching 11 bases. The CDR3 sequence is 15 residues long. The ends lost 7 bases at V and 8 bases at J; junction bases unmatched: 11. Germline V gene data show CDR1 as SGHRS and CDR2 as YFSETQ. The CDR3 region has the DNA TGCGCCAGCTCTCAGGGGACTAGCGGAGGCGATGAGCAGTTCTTC. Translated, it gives CASSQGTSGGDEQFF.

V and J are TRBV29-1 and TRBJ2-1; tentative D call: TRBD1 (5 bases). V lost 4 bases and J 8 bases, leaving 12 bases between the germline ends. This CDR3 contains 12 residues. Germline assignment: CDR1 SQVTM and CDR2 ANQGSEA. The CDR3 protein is CSVVQGKDEQFF. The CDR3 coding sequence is TGCAGCGTTGTTCAGGGAAAGGATGAGCAGTTCTTC.

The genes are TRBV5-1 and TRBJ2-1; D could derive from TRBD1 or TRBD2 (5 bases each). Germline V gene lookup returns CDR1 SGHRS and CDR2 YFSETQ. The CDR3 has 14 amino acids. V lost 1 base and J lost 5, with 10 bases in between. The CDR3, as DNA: TGCGCCAGCAGCTTGAGGGGAGTTAACAATGAGCAGTTCTTC. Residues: CASSLRGVNNEQFF. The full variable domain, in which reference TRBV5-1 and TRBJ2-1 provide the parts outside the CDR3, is KAGVTQTPRYLIKTRGQQVTLSCSPISGHRSVSWYQQTPGQGLQFLFEYFSETQRNKGNFPGRFSGRQFSNSRSEMNVSTLELGDSALYLCASSLRGVNNEQFFGPGTRLTVL.

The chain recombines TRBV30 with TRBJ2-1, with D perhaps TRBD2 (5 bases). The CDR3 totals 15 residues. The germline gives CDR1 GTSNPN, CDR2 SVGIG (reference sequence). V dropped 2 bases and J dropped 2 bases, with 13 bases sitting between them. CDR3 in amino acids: CAWSPDPAAYNEQFF. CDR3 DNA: TGTGCCTGGAGTCCGGACCCAGCGGCCTACAATGAGCAGTTCTTC.

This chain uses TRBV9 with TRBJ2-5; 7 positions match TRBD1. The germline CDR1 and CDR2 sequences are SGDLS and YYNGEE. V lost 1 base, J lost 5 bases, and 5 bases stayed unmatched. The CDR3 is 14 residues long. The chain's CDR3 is CASSVRGLGETQYF. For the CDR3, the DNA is TGTGCCAGCAGCGTAAGGGGGCTGGGGGAGACCCAGTACTTC.

CDR3 nucleotides: TGTGCCTGGGCGGGACAGGTTGATTCACCCCTCCACTTT. This sequence encodes CAWAGQVDSPLHF. The chain links TRBV30 to TRBJ1-6; 8 nucleotides agree with TRBD1. Germline trimming cut 5 bases from V and 8 bases from J; bases unmatched to any gene: 5. The CDR3 totals 13 residues. Germline CDR1 GTSNPN, CDR2 SVGIG (reference sequence). Supplemented by reference TRBV30 and TRBJ1-6, the full variable domain reads SQTIHQWPATLVQPVGSPLSLECTVEGTSNPNLYWYRQAAGRGLQLLFYSVGIGQISSEVPQNLSASRPQDRQFILSSKKLLLSDSGFYLCAWAGQVDSPLHFGNGTRLTVT.

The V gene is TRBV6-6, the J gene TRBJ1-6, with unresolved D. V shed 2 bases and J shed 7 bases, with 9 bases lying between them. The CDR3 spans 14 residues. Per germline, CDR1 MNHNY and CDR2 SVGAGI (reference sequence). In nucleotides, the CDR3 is TGTGCCAGCAGTTACAGGGAAGGCAATTCACCCCTCCACTTT. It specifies CASSYREGNSPLHF.

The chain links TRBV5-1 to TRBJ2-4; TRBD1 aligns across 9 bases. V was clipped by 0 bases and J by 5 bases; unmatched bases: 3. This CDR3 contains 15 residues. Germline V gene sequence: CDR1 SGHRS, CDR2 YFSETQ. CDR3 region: CASSLGTGVENIQYF. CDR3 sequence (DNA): TGCGCCAGCAGCTTGGGGACAGGGGTTGAAAACATTCAGTACTTC.

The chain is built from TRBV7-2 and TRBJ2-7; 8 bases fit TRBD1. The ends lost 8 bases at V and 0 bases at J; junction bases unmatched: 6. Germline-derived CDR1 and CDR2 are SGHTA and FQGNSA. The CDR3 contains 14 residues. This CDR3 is CASLGTGASYEQYF. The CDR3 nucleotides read TGTGCCAGCCTCGGGACAGGAGCCTCCTACGAGCAGTACTTC.

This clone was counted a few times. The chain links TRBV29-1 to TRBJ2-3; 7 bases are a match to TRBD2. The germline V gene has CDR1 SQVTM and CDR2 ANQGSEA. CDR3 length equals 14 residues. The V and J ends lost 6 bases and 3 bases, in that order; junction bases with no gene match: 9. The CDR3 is CSVPTMGLTDTQYF. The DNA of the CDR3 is TGCAGCGTGCCGACAATGGGACTAACAGATACGCAGTATTTT.

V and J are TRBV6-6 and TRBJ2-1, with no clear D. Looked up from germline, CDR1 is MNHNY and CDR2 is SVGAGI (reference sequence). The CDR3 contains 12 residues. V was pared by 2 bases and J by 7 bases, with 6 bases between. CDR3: CASSYGTNEQFF. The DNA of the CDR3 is TGTGCCAGCAGTTACGGAACGAATGAGCAGTTCTTC.

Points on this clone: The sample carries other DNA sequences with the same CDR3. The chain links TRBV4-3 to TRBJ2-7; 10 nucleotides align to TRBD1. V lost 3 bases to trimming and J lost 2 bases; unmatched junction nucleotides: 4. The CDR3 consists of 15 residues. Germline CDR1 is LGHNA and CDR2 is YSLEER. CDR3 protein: CASSQAGTGAYEQYF. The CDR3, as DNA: TGCGCCAGCAGCCAGGCCGGGACAGGGGCCTACGAGCAGTACTTC.

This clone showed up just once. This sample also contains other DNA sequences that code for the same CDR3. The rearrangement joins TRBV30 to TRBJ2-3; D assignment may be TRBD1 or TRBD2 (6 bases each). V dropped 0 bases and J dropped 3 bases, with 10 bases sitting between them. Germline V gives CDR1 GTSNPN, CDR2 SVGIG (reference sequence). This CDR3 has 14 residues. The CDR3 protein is CAWSVGGRTDTQYF. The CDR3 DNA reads TGTGCCTGGAGTGTGGGGGGCCGGACAGATACGCAGTATTTT. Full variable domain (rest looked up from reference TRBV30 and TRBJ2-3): SQTIHQWPATLVQPVGSPLSLECTVEGTSNPNLYWYRQAAGRGLQLLFYSVGIGQISSEVPQNLSASRPQDRQFILSSKKLLLSDSGFYLCAWSVGGRTDTQYFGPGTRLTVL.

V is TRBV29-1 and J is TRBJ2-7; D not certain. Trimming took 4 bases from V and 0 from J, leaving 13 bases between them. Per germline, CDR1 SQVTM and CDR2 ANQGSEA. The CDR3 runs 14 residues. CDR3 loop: CSVVPFGRSYEQYF. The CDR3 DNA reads TGCAGCGTTGTCCCCTTTGGTCGCTCCTACGAGCAGTACTTC.